The present T cell receptor (beta chain) was sequenced within a study of T cell responses to AZD1222 COVID-19 vaccine. Findings of the study overall: The study reported that nearly half of spike-specific TCRs target unmutated variant regions. The breadth and depth of Spike-specific TCRs increased once two AZD1222 doses had been given. The span of vaccine-associated CD4 TCRs extended across spike, with dominance at 160-218 and 743-854. Donors skewed white British and female; clonal diversity was possibly underestimated.

This CDR3 region has 15 residues. Germline V gene sequence: CDR1 SEHNR, CDR2 FQNEAQ (reference sequence). V dropped 0 bases and J dropped 0 bases, with 8 bases sitting between them. This clone was detected only a few times. Its antigen remains unknown. Method: immunoSEQ multiplex PCR; TCRdb's copy keeps in-frame clones and lacks some. The table lists about 93,000 clones, roughly 85% of them singletons. This receptor was identified in an adult in good health. The sample was peripheral blood, taken on day 0 of AZD1222 vaccination. This chain links TRBV7-9 with TRBJ2-5; D perhaps matches TRBD1 (6 bases). The CDR3 bases are TGTGCCAGCAGCTTAGCGGGGGCGTACCAAGAGACCCAGTACTTC. Amino acids: CASSLAGAYQETQYF.